The entry below gives a single T cell receptor (beta chain) sequence along with its context. Deletions cut 6 bases from V and 6 bases from J, with 9 bases between. CDR1 is SQVTM and CDR2 is ANQGSEA in the germline V gene. The CDR3 is made up of 12 amino acids. The sample belongs to a study of blood T cell repertoires in COVID-19. The wider study: PBMCs, B-cell-depleted T cells, or T cells provided the cDNA or gDNA that made up the material.

The method was immunoSEQ multiplex PCR; TCRdb's version includes in-frame clones alone and lacks a portion of them. The table has 110,000 or so clones, about 90% seen once. The V call is TRBV29-1, the J call TRBJ1-6; possible D gene TRBD1, 5 bases. Material for sequencing was peripheral blood. The receptor was derived from a man between 70 and 80 years old who had recovered from COVID-19. As DNA, the CDR3 is TGCAGCGTATCTGACAGTAATTCACCCCTCCACTTT. It encodes CSVSDSNSPLHF.